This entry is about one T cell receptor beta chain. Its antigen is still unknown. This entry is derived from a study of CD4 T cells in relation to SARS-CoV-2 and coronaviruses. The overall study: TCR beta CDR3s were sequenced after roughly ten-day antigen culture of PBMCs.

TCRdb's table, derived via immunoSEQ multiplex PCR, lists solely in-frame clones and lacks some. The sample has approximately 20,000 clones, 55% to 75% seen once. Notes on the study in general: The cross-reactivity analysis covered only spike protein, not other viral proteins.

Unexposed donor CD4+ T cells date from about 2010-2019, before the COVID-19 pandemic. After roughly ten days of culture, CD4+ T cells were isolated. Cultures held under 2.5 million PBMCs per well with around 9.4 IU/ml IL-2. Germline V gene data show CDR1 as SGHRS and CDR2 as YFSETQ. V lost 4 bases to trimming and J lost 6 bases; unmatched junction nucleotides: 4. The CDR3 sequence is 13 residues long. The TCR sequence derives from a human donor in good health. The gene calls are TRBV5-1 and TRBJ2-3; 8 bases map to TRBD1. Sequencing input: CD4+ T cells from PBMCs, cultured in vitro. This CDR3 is CASSRDRRDTQYF. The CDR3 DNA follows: TGCGCCAGCAGCAGGGACAGGAGGGATACGCAGTATTTT.